These 16 T cell receptor beta chains were sequenced from one sample in a study of shared T cell receptors in the human thymus. TCRdb's table, derived via immunoSEQ multiplex PCR, lists solely in-frame clones and lacks some. The sample consists of 540,000 or so clones, approximately 80% of them appearing once. The sample was also linked to a second study, of human thymus T cells.

Sequencing was carried out using thymocytes. Receptor source: a boy in the first two years of life with a congenital heart defect.

Comments on this clone: Germline is not matched at one junction end, which may reflect a read error. J is TRBJ2-3 and V is TRBV7-7, with TRBD2 matching 7 bases. The CDR3 is 14 amino acids. Germline CDR1 is SSHAT and CDR2 is FNYEAQ (reference sequence). The CDR3 region has the DNA TGTGCTAGCAGCTTTACTAGCGAGGCGGATACGCAGTATTTT. This codes for CASSFTSEADTQYF. Filled out from reference TRBV7-7 and TRBJ2-3, the complete variable domain reads GAGVSQSPRYKVTKRGQDVTLRCDPISSHATLYWYQQALGQGPEFLTYFNYEAQPDKSGLPSDRFSAERPEGSISTLTIQRTEQRDSAMYRCASSFTSEADTQYFGPGTRLTVL.

CDR3 nucleotide sequence: TGTGCCAGCAGCCATGGACAGGGGGGCCCCGTCCGATACAATGAGCAGTTCTTC. Translated, it gives CASSHGQGGPVRYNEQFF. The chain employs TRBV4-2 and TRBJ2-1; 10 bases line up with TRBD1. V lost 3 bases to trimming and J lost 4 bases; unmatched junction nucleotides: 12. Germline loops: CDR1 LGHNA, CDR2 YNFKEQ. The CDR3 totals 18 residues.

This chain uses TRBV5-1 with TRBJ2-1, with TRBD2 identical over 9 bases. The CDR3 has 15 residues. Unmatched junction bases numbered 8, after V lost 10 bases and J lost 0 bases. Germline V CDR1 and CDR2: SGHRS, YFSETQ. The CDR3 spells CACRTSDLSYNEQFF. The CDR3 DNA is TGCGCCTGCCGGACTAGCGACCTCTCCTACAATGAGCAGTTCTTC.

The CDR3 spells CASSPQVSNQPQHF. CDR3 DNA sequence: TGTGCCAGCTCCCCGCAGGTTAGCAATCAGCCCCAGCATTTT. The chain links TRBV27 to TRBJ1-5; D gene uncertain. The V end was cut by 8 bases, the J end by 0 bases, with 11 bases between. Germline lookup yields CDR1 MNHEY and CDR2 SMNVEV (reference sequence). This CDR3 has 14 amino acids.

The chain combines TRBV5-8 with TRBJ2-1; TRBD2 matches at 14 bases. V was pared by 3 bases and J by 7 bases, with 6 bases of the junction left unmatched. Per the germline V gene, CDR1 is SGHTS and CDR2 is YDEGEE. The CDR3 totals 16 residues. DNA of the CDR3: TGTGCCAGCAGCTCCCGACTAGCGGGAGGGTATAATGAGCAGTTCTTC. This encodes CASSSRLAGGYNEQFF.

The chain combines TRBV2 with TRBJ1-4; 7 nucleotides line up with TRBD1. The CDR3 runs to 19 residues. CDR1 and CDR2 from the germline V gene are SNHLY and FYNNEI. The trim removed 1 base at V and 8 bases at J, leaving 19 bases unmatched. The CDR3 loop is CASSEGPGGVSSLLEKLFF. CDR3 bases: TGTGCCAGCAGTGAAGGGCCAGGGGGAGTCTCATCTCTTTTGGAAAAACTGTTTTTT. Supplemented by reference TRBV2 and TRBJ1-4, the full variable domain reads EPEVTQTPSHQVTQMGQEVILRCVPISNHLYFYWYRQILGQKVEFLVSFYNNEISEKSEIFDDQFSVERPDGSNFTLKIRSTKLEDSAMYFCASSEGPGGVSSLLEKLFFGSGTQLSVL.

The rearrangement joins TRBV25-1 to TRBJ2-7; D is possibly TRBD2 (6 bases). V shed 10 bases and J shed 6 bases, with 25 bases lying between them. Germline assignment: CDR1 MGHDK and CDR2 SYGVNS. This CDR3 has 15 residues. The CDR3 here is CATSNPTRRDCEQYF. The DNA for the CDR3 is TGTGCCACCAGCAATCCTACCCGCAGGGACTGCGAGCAGTACTTC.

The genes are TRBV14 and TRBJ2-7; the D gene is possibly TRBD1 (7 bases). CDR3 length: 14 amino acids. The germline CDR1 and CDR2 sequences are SGHDN and FVKESK. The V and J ends lost 4 bases and 6 bases respectively, with 16 bases between them. CDR3 protein: CASSPRWQGGEQYF. The CDR3 DNA follows: TGTGCCAGCAGCCCTCGGTGGCAGGGGGGCGAGCAGTACTTC.

This clone was counted a single time. The CDR3 DNA is TGTGCCAGCAGTTACCTAAGGGGGAACTATGGCTACACCTTC. Amino acids: CASSYLRGNYGYTF. The chain recombines TRBV6-5 with TRBJ1-2; a weak D match, TRBD1 (6 bases). Trimming took 2 bases from V and 2 from J, leaving 9 bases between them. The length of the CDR3 is 14 residues. CDR1 and CDR2 from the germline V gene are MNHEY and SVGAGI.

The chain uses TRBV5-1 and TRBJ2-3; TRBD1 matches 8 bases. J lost 0 bases, V lost 4 bases, and 10 bases had no gene match. CDR3 length equals 17 residues. Germline-derived CDR1 and CDR2 are SGHRS and YFSETQ. CDR3 in DNA: TGCGCCAGCAGCGACACTCCGACAGGGGAGAGCACAGATACGCAGTATTTT. Encoded protein: CASSDTPTGESTDTQYF.

This chain's CDR3 is CASSYSAGGNEQFF. DNA of the CDR3: TGTGCCAGCAGCTATTCAGCGGGAGGAAATGAGCAGTTCTTC. The J gene is TRBJ2-1, the V gene TRBV7-7, with TRBD2 identical over 9 bases. V shed 4 bases, J shed 7 bases, and the junction held 5 bases outside the gene matches. Germline CDR1 SSHAT, CDR2 FNYEAQ (reference sequence). The CDR3 extends over 14 amino acids. Looking up the rest from reference TRBV7-7 and TRBJ2-1 gives the full variable domain: GAGVSQSPRYKVTKRGQDVTLRCDPISSHATLYWYQQALGQGPEFLTYFNYEAQPDKSGLPSDRFSAERPEGSISTLTIQRTEQRDSAMYRCASSYSAGGNEQFFGPGTRLTVL.

The chain has TRBV9 and TRBJ2-7; 8 bases map to TRBD2. The CDR3 consists of 16 residues. CDR1 is SGDLS and CDR2 is YYNGEE in the germline V gene. With 0 bases clipped from V and 6 bases from J, the junction kept 11 bases outside the gene matches. CDR3 DNA sequence: TGTGCCAGCAGCGTAGCTCCCGGGAGGGCCCTCGTCGAGCAGTACTTC. Translating gives CASSVAPGRALVEQYF.

The chain carries TRBV5-1 and TRBJ2-7, with D maybe TRBD2 (6 bases). The CDR3 runs to 16 residues. Trimming shortened V by 4 bases and J by 0 bases, and 17 bases separated the two germline ends. The germline V gene has CDR1 SGHRS and CDR2 YFSETQ. DNA of the CDR3: TGCGCCAGCAGCCCACCCGTAGCGGATCACTCCTACGAGCAGTACTTC. It encodes CASSPPVADHSYEQYF.

The chain combines TRBV18 with TRBJ2-7; D remains unclear. Per germline, CDR1 KGHSH and CDR2 LQKENI. The CDR3 length is 13 residues. Trimming shortened V by 3 bases and J by 6 bases, and 12 bases separated the two germline ends. CDR3 nucleotide sequence: TGTGCCAGCTCACCCAACCGTACTCCCGAGCAGTACTTC. Protein: CASSPNRTPEQYF.

V usage is TRBV18 and J usage is TRBJ2-1; tentative D call: TRBD2 (6 bases). V was clipped by 3 bases and J by 9 bases, with 21 bases between them. The length of the CDR3 is 16 residues. CDR1 is KGHSH and CDR2 is LQKENI in the germline V gene. The CDR3 spells CASSPSSRLVGGEQFF. In DNA form, the CDR3 reads TGTGCCAGCTCACCTAGTTCTCGGCTAGTGGGGGGTGAGCAGTTCTTC. The complete variable domain, with remaining parts taken from reference TRBV18 and TRBJ2-1, reads NAGVMQNPRHLVRRRGQEARLRCSPMKGHSHVYWYRQLPEEGLKFMVYLQKENIIDESGMPKERFSAEFPKEGPSILRIQQVVRGDSAAYFCASSPSSRLVGGEQFFGPGTRLTVL.

V and J are TRBV6-1 and TRBJ1-2, with 7 bases that match TRBD1. V lost 10 bases and J lost 8; bases outside the gene matches: 16. Germline V gives CDR1 MNHNS, CDR2 SASEGT. The CDR3 has 14 amino acids. The CDR3 DNA reads TGTGCCACTCTTCGACAGGGAGGTTTTCCGGGCTACACCTTC. This codes for CATLRQGGFPGYTF.